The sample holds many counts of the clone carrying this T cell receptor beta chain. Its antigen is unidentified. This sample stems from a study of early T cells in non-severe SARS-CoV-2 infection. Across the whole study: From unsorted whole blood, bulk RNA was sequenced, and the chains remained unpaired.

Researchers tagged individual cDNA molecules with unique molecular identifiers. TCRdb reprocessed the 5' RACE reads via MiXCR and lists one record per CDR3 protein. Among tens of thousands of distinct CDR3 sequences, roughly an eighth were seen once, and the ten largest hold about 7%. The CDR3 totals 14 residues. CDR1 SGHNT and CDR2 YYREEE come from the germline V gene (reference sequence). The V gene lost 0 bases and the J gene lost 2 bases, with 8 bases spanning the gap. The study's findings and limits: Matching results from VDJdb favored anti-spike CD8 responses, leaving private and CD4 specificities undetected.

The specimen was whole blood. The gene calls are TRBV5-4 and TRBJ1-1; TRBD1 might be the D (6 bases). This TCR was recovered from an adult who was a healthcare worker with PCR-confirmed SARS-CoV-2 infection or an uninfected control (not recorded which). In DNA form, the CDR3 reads TGTGCCAGCAGCTTGGGAGGGACAAACACTGAAGCTTTCTTT. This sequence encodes CASSLGGTNTEAFF.